This T cell receptor beta chain was identified in a study of Ad26.COV2.S vaccination and SARS-CoV-2 variants. CDR1 SGHNT and CDR2 YYREEE come from the germline V gene (reference sequence). CDR3 length: 16 amino acids. Trimming shortened V by 0 bases and J by 2 bases, and 14 bases separated the two germline ends. Regarding treatment: some 20 received Ad26.COV2.S at low or high dose, single or two shots; about 5 received placebo; per-sample allocation not given. All samples were drawn on day 63, counting from the first vaccine or placebo injection. The assay was immunoSEQ multiplex PCR, and TCRdb's table has in-frame clones only and misses some. This sample has over 450,000 clones, with approximately 90% found just once.

The receptor was isolated from a person between 18 and 65 years old who received the Ad26.COV2.S COVID-19 vaccine or a placebo. Specimen: peripheral blood, collected in a trial of Ad26.COV2.S vaccine versus placebo. This chain links TRBV5-4 with TRBJ2-5, with D possibly TRBD1 on 5 matching bases. Written as DNA, the CDR3 is TGTGCCAGCAGCTTGGCCGCAGGGAATCCTCAAGAGACCCAGTACTTC. Translating it yields CASSLAAGNPQETQYF.